One sample yielded the 16 T cell receptor beta chains listed below, sequenced in a study of blood T cell repertoires in COVID-19. Generated by immunoSEQ multiplex PCR, the TCRdb table keeps only in-frame clones and is missing some. This repertoire shows 200,000 to 300,000 clones, around four fifths found once; its top ten account for 4%. The specimen was peripheral blood. These TCRs come from a man between 45 and 60 years old with acute or convalescent COVID-19.

A few counts support this clone. This chain connects TRBV6-5 to TRBJ2-2; TRBD1 is a possible D gene (6 bases). The CDR3 extends over 15 amino acids. In germline, CDR1 is MNHEY, CDR2 SVGAGI. Trimming took 3 bases from V and 5 from J, leaving 13 bases between them. CDR3 amino acids: CASSYLQGKTGELFF. CDR3 in DNA: TGTGCCAGCAGTTATCTCCAGGGGAAGACCGGGGAGCTGTTTTTT.

The rearrangement uses TRBV9 and TRBJ2-3; D not certain. Trimming stripped 0 bases from V and 0 bases from J, with 8 bases between. The length of the CDR3 is 15 residues. Germline V gene lookup returns CDR1 SGDLS and CDR2 YYNGEE. Here the CDR3 DNA reads TGTGCCAGCAGCGTAGCTCCCCGGAGCACAGATACGCAGTATTTT. Translating gives CASSVAPRSTDTQYF.

DNA of the CDR3: TGTGCCTCAGGAGCGGGAGGGCCTAATTACGAGCAGTACTTC. Encoded protein: CASGAGGPNYEQYF. The chain uses TRBV24-1 and TRBJ2-7; 10 bases are a match to TRBD2. The CDR3 extends over 14 amino acids. Germline CDR1 is KGHDR and CDR2 is SFDVKD. The J segment lost 4 bases and the V segment lost 12 bases, leaving 11 bases of the junction unmatched.

The chain joins TRBV28 to TRBJ1-2, with 8 bases identical to TRBD1. V was pared by 7 bases and J by 3 bases, with 7 bases of the junction left unmatched. Looked up from germline, CDR1 is MDHEN and CDR2 is SYDVKM. This CDR3 region has 14 residues. The CDR3 spells CASTPTGVHYGYTF. The CDR3 DNA follows: TGTGCCAGCACCCCGACAGGGGTTCACTATGGCTACACCTTC.

The rearrangement joins TRBV7-7 to TRBJ2-2, with 12 positions matching TRBD2. CDR3 size: 14 residues. CDR1 is SSHAT, CDR2 FNYEAQ, per germline (reference sequence). This CDR3 is CATSGGRNTGELFF. The CDR3 DNA sequence: TGTGCAACTAGCGGGGGGCGGAACACCGGGGAGCTGTTTTTT.

CDR3 nucleotides: TGTGCCAGCAGCTTGCGGGGGGGCTCCTACAATGAGCAGTTCTTC. Protein product: CASSLRGGSYNEQFF. The gene calls are TRBV11-3 and TRBJ2-1; 9 bases agree with TRBD2. The length of the CDR3 is 15 residues. Trimming at V came to 3 bases and at J to 0 bases, leaving 0 bases not matched to a gene. Germline CDR1 and CDR2: SGHNT and YENEEA. The variable domain in full, completed from reference TRBV11-3 and TRBJ2-1, reads EAGVVQSPRYKIIEKKQPVAFWCNPISGHNTLYWYLQNLGQGPELLIRYENEEAVDDSQLPKDRFSAERLKGVDSTLKIQPAELGDSAVYLCASSLRGGSYNEQFFGPGTRLTVL.

This chain links TRBV5-1 with TRBJ1-6; maybe TRBD1 (5 bases). This CDR3 contains 17 residues. Germline assignment: CDR1 SGHRS and CDR2 YFSETQ. V lost 8 bases and J 4 bases, leaving 22 bases between the germline ends. The CDR3 region is CASASVEWDYYNSPLHF. In DNA, the CDR3 is TGCGCCAGTGCGTCTGTTGAGTGGGACTATTATAATTCACCCCTCCACTTT.

Remarks on this clone: A much larger clonotype is one base distant, so this may be a read error. The chain joins TRBV7-9 to TRBJ2-7, with D uncertain. CDR3 length equals 12 residues. V lost 5 bases and J 0 bases, leaving 5 bases between the germline ends. CDR1 SEHNR and CDR2 FQNEAQ come from the germline V gene (reference sequence). The CDR3 coding sequence is TGTGCCAGCAGCGCCAGCTCCTACGAGCAGTACTTC. Protein sequence: CASSASSYEQYF.

This rearrangement joins TRBV2 to TRBJ1-1, with D possibly matching TRBD1 (6 bases). CDR1 SNHLY and CDR2 FYNNEI come from the germline V gene. Between the trimmed V and J ends, which lost 6 bases and 7 bases, there was a span of 12 bases. The CDR3 consists of 12 residues. Written as DNA, the CDR3 is TGTGCCAGCAGCGAGGGACACCTTGAAGCTTTCTTT. This codes for CASSEGHLEAFF.

The V and J genes are TRBV2 and TRBJ1-1; D gene ambiguous. V was pared by 4 bases and J by 2 bases, with 11 bases between. This CDR3 has 14 amino acids. Germline V gives CDR1 SNHLY, CDR2 FYNNEI. The CDR3 is CASSALYSNTEAFF. As DNA, the CDR3 is TGTGCCAGCAGTGCCCTTTACAGCAACACTGAAGCTTTCTTT.

The CDR3 DNA sequence: TGTGCCAGCAGCTCTTCAGGGTATAGCAATCAGCCCCAGCATTTT. As protein: CASSSSGYSNQPQHF. The genes are TRBV9 and TRBJ1-5, with a possible D match to TRBD1 (5 bases). The CDR3 runs 15 residues. Trimming pared 4 bases from V and 0 bases from J, leaving 11 bases between. Germline V gene sequence: CDR1 SGDLS, CDR2 YYNGEE.

The rearrangement joins TRBV7-8 to TRBJ2-7, with TRBD2 as a possible D gene (7 bases). The CDR3 runs 15 residues. V lost 4 bases and J lost 2, with 15 bases in between. From germline, CDR1 is SGHVS and CDR2 FQNEAQ. The CDR3, as DNA: TGTGCCAGCAGCTCGGGGGGCAGAGTTACCTACGAGCAGTACTTC. This translates into CASSSGGRVTYEQYF.

The V call is TRBV2, the J call TRBJ1-5, with 7 nucleotides matching TRBD1. The V gene's germline CDR1 is SNHLY and CDR2 FYNNEI. V gave up 5 bases and J gave up 2 bases; unmatched junction bases: 6. The CDR3 length is 15 residues. The CDR3 loop reads CASSWQGGGNQPQHF. The DNA for the CDR3 is TGTGCCAGCAGTTGGCAGGGGGGCGGCAATCAGCCCCAGCATTTT.

In its sample, this clone was seen once. The gene calls are TRBV28 and TRBJ2-7; maybe TRBD1 (6 bases). This CDR3 has 15 residues. V lost 4 bases to trimming and J lost 3 bases, with 16 bases between them. CDR1 is MDHEN and CDR2 is SYDVKM in the germline V gene. The CDR3 sequence: CASSSPPTGHYEQYF. For the CDR3, the DNA is TGTGCCAGCAGTTCGCCCCCGACAGGACACTACGAGCAGTACTTC.

This rearrangement joins TRBV9 to TRBJ2-6; no firm D call. Germline V gene sequence: CDR1 SGDLS, CDR2 YYNGEE. CDR3 length: 16 amino acids. The V gene lost 1 base and the J gene lost 2 bases, with 10 bases spanning the gap. The CDR3 region has the DNA TGTGCCAGCAGCGTATCGGTGGTACCTGGGGCCAACGTCCTGACTTTC. This codes for CASSVSVVPGANVLTF.

V gene TRBV5-5 combines with J gene TRBJ2-1, with 12 positions matching TRBD2. Per the germline V gene, CDR1 is SGHKS and CDR2 is YYEKEE (reference sequence). V shed 1 base and J 7 bases; nucleotides not matched to a gene: 12. The CDR3 has 18 amino acids. CDR3 in amino acids: CASSLLPPTSGSINEQFF. As DNA, the CDR3 is TGTGCCAGCAGCTTGCTCCCTCCGACTAGCGGGAGTATAAATGAGCAGTTCTTC.